This T cell receptor (beta chain) emerged from a study of shared T cell receptors in the human thymus. Data came from immunoSEQ multiplex PCR; TCRdb stores just in-frame clones and leaves some out. Among roughly 660,000 clones listed, 85% to 90% were seen once. This same sample was also taken into another study, of human thymus T cells.

Sample: thymocytes. The clonotype was recovered from a boy less than two years old with a congenital heart defect.

CDR3 sequence: CASSQGPYTAYNEQFF. CDR3 sequence (DNA): TGTGCCAGCAGCCAAGGGCCCTACACAGCATACAATGAGCAGTTCTTC. The chain has TRBV14 and TRBJ2-1; D not resolved. The CDR3 spans 16 residues. Germline CDR1 and CDR2: SGHDN and FVKESK. V was clipped by 1 base and J by 4 bases, with 14 bases between them.